This entry concerns a single TCR beta chain. The antigen remains undetermined. These data come from a study of neoadjuvant anti-PD-1 for oral cavity cancer. Notes on the study in general: After neoadjuvant nivolumab, PBMC T cell clonality was significantly higher in non-responders than responders.

Patients had HPV-negative, locally advanced oral cavity squamous cell carcinoma. Blood libraries mostly used approximately 480 ng genomic DNA, six replicates each. Generated by immunoSEQ multiplex PCR, the TCRdb table keeps only in-frame clones and is missing some. This table has approximately 83,000 clones, more than 80% appearing once. Trimming left V 7 bases short and J 0 bases short, with 17 bases between. This CDR3 comprises 15 residues. CDR1 is SGHRS, CDR2 YFSETQ, per germline. The specimen was PBMCs, collected before nivolumab (anti-PD-1) treatment. The chain has TRBV5-1 and TRBJ2-7; TRBD1 might be the D (6 bases). This TCR was sampled from a person between 40 and 80 years old with oral cavity squamous cell carcinoma. The CDR3 nucleotides are TGCGCCAGCCAAGGGGGAACCCAAAACTCCTACGAGCAGTACTTC. This gives the protein CASQGGTQNSYEQYF. The whole variable domain, remainder taken from reference TRBV5-1 and TRBJ2-7, is KAGVTQTPRYLIKTRGQQVTLSCSPISGHRSVSWYQQTPGQGLQFLFEYFSETQRNKGNFPGRFSGRQFSNSRSEMNVSTLELGDSALYLCASQGGTQNSYEQYFGPGTRLTVT.